The sample holds many counts of the clone carrying this T cell receptor (beta chain). Germline assignment: CDR1 DFQATT and CDR2 SNEGSKA (reference sequence). The CDR3 totals 13 residues. V shed 6 bases, J shed 9 bases, and the junction held 8 bases outside the gene matches. This sample is part of a study of CD8+CD57+ T cells in acquired aplastic anemia. Whoever was chosen for sequencing had shown CD8+CD57+ cell expansion by flow cytometry. Blood was sampled before the patients had received any therapy. The template for TCR beta VDJ and CDR3 sequence profiling was genomic DNA. TCRdb analysed the reads with MiXCR anew, one entry per CDR3 protein. Among 200,000 to 250,000 distinct CDR3 sequences listed, about half were seen once.

This sequence joins TRBV20-1 and TRBJ1-6, with 7 bases that match TRBD1. The sequenced material came from sorted CD4+, CD8+, or CD8+CD57+ T cells (not recorded which) from PBMCs. The receptor was isolated from a human donor with aplastic anemia. CDR3 sequence (DNA): TGCAGTGCAAACAGGGGATTCGGTTCACCCCTCCACTTT. Its translation: CSANRGFGSPLHF.